A selection of T cell receptor beta chains follows, all from one sample in a study of cytomegalovirus exposure and HLA in healthy donors. TCRdb keeps only in-frame clones here, not all; method: immunoSEQ multiplex PCR. This table has about 120,000 clones, approximately 78% appearing once. Sequenced material: PBMCs. Receptors were obtained from a woman in her 30s in good health and CMV-seropositive. Both conserved end residues are part of each CDR3. Fields, in order: D gene, J gene, CDR3 length, clone size, V gene, CDR3 protein, CDR3 DNA. A D gene is named only where the DNA matches it firmly. A clone size is listed for some rows: how often the clone was seen (once, few, many), or a class if it is expanded.

D gene: TRBD1; J gene: TRBJ2-2; CDR3 length: 13; clone size: medium-sized; V gene: TRBV6-5; CDR3 protein: CATWDRANGELFF; CDR3 DNA: TGTGCCACCTGGGACAGGGCTAATGGGGAGCTGTTTTTT
D gene: NA; J gene: TRBJ1-1; CDR3 length: 13; clone size: NA; V gene: TRBV18; CDR3 protein: CASSPEAGTEAFF; CDR3 DNA: TGTGCCAGCTCACCAGAAGCAGGAACTGAAGCTTTCTTT
D gene: TRBD2; J gene: TRBJ2-5; CDR3 length: 13; clone size: NA; V gene: TRBV5-1; CDR3 protein: CASGSGDQETQYF; CDR3 DNA: TGCGCCAGCGGTAGCGGGGACCAAGAGACCCAGTACTTC
D gene: NA; J gene: TRBJ2-3; CDR3 length: 14; clone size: once; V gene: TRBV10-3; CDR3 protein: CAAARAPNTDTQYF; CDR3 DNA: TGTGCGGCCGCCAGGGCCCCTAACACAGATACGCAGTATTTT
D gene: TRBD1; J gene: TRBJ2-3; CDR3 length: 15; clone size: few; V gene: TRBV7-2; CDR3 protein: CASNKQGARGDTQYF; CDR3 DNA: TGTGCCAGCAACAAACAGGGGGCGAGGGGAGATACGCAGTATTTT
D gene: NA; J gene: TRBJ2-5; CDR3 length: 13; clone size: NA; V gene: TRBV2; CDR3 protein: CASTGREQETQYF; CDR3 DNA: TGTGCCAGCACGGGAAGGGAGCAAGAGACCCAGTACTTC
D gene: NA; J gene: TRBJ2-2; CDR3 length: 13; clone size: NA; V gene: TRBV15; CDR3 protein: CATSRDMVGEPFF; CDR3 DNA: TGTGCCACCAGCAGAGATATGGTCGGGGAGCCGTTTTTT
D gene: TRBD2; J gene: TRBJ2-2; CDR3 length: 15; clone size: NA; V gene: TRBV5-4; CDR3 protein: CASSSPPGGTGELFF; CDR3 DNA: TGTGCCAGCAGCTCCCCTCCGGGGGGAACCGGGGAGCTGTTTTTT
D gene: TRBD1; J gene: TRBJ1-1; CDR3 length: 15; clone size: NA; V gene: TRBV5-1; CDR3 protein: CASSLETGGNTEAFF; CDR3 DNA: TGCGCCAGCAGCCTTGAAACAGGGGGCAACACTGAAGCTTTCTTT
D gene: NA; J gene: TRBJ1-1; CDR3 length: 15; clone size: NA; V gene: TRBV4-1; CDR3 protein: CASSPRTDRSFEAFF; CDR3 DNA: TGCGCCAGCAGCCCCCGAACGGACAGAAGCTTTGAAGCTTTCTTT
D gene: TRBD1; J gene: TRBJ2-2; CDR3 length: 14; clone size: NA; V gene: TRBV4-2; CDR3 protein: CASSRDRGTGELFF; CDR3 DNA: TGTGCCAGCAGCCGGGACAGGGGAACCGGGGAGCTGTTTTTT
D gene: TRBD1; J gene: TRBJ2-7; CDR3 length: 14; clone size: NA; V gene: TRBV6-5; CDR3 protein: CASSYGTGKYEQYF; CDR3 DNA: TGTGCCAGCAGTTACGGGACAGGGAAATACGAGCAGTACTTC
D gene: NA; J gene: TRBJ1-2; CDR3 length: 14; clone size: few; V gene: TRBV28; CDR3 protein: CASAEGRTNYGYTF; CDR3 DNA: TGTGCCAGCGCGGAGGGCAGAACTAACTATGGCTACACCTTC
D gene: NA; J gene: TRBJ2-7; CDR3 length: 12; clone size: NA; V gene: TRBV1; CDR3 protein: CTSSQEFDEQYF; CDR3 DNA: TGCACCAGCAGCCAAGAATTCGACGAGCAGTACTTC
D gene: TRBD2; J gene: TRBJ2-7; CDR3 length: 19; clone size: NA; V gene: TRBV28; CDR3 protein: CASSYTLLAGGPRSYEQYF; CDR3 DNA: TGTGCCAGCAGCTATACATTACTAGCGGGGGGCCCCCGCTCCTACGAGCAGTACTTC
D gene: TRBD1; J gene: TRBJ2-5; CDR3 length: 15; clone size: NA; V gene: TRBV5-6; CDR3 protein: CASSLLQGAGETQYF; CDR3 DNA: TGTGCCAGCAGCTTGCTCCAGGGGGCCGGAGAGACCCAGTACTTC
D gene: TRBD2; J gene: TRBJ2-1; CDR3 length: 13; clone size: once; V gene: TRBV5-4; CDR3 protein: CASSTGTSYEQFF; CDR3 DNA: TGTGCCAGCAGCACAGGGACTAGTTATGAGCAGTTCTTC
D gene: NA; J gene: TRBJ1-6; CDR3 length: 13; clone size: NA; V gene: TRBV7-9; CDR3 protein: CASSGEGNSPLHF; CDR3 DNA: TGTGCCAGCAGCGGAGAGGGAAATTCACCCCTCCACTTT
D gene: TRBD1; J gene: TRBJ1-4; CDR3 length: 15; clone size: NA; V gene: TRBV25-1; CDR3 protein: CASNSDRGSYEKLFF; CDR3 DNA: TGTGCCAGCAATTCGGACAGGGGAAGTTATGAAAAACTGTTTTTT
D gene: NA; J gene: TRBJ2-5; CDR3 length: 16; clone size: NA; V gene: TRBV6-6; CDR3 protein: CASSYSPGARRETQYF; CDR3 DNA: TGTGCCAGCAGTTACTCACCAGGGGCGCGGAGGGAGACCCAGTACTTC
D gene: NA; J gene: TRBJ1-2; CDR3 length: 13; clone size: once; V gene: TRBV7-2; CDR3 protein: CASSLWSQVGYTF; CDR3 DNA: TGTGCCAGCAGCTTATGGTCCCAGGTGGGCTACACCTTC
D gene: TRBD1; J gene: TRBJ2-7; CDR3 length: 15; clone size: once; V gene: TRBV5-1; CDR3 protein: CASSLFGTGKGEQYF; CDR3 DNA: TGCGCCAGCAGCCTGTTCGGGACAGGGAAGGGCGAGCAGTACTTC
D gene: NA; J gene: TRBJ1-1; CDR3 length: 13; clone size: few; V gene: TRBV4-1; CDR3 protein: CASSQVLSTEAFF; CDR3 DNA: TGCGCCAGCAGCCAGGTACTTAGTACTGAAGCTTTCTTT
D gene: TRBD1; J gene: TRBJ1-5; CDR3 length: 15; clone size: NA; V gene: TRBV28; CDR3 protein: CASRPGGLSNQPQHF; CDR3 DNA: TGTGCCAGCAGGCCAGGGGGCCTTAGCAATCAGCCCCAGCATTTT
D gene: NA; J gene: TRBJ1-2; CDR3 length: 16; clone size: NA; V gene: TRBV6-6; CDR3 protein: CASSYSGHSPFDGYTF; CDR3 DNA: TGTGCCAGCAGTTACTCGGGGCACTCGCCCTTTGATGGCTACACCTTC
D gene: TRBD1; J gene: TRBJ2-7; CDR3 length: 14; clone size: once; V gene: TRBV13; CDR3 protein: CASSFPGQGYEQYF; CDR3 DNA: TGTGCCAGCAGCTTCCCGGGACAGGGCTACGAGCAGTACTTC
D gene: NA; J gene: TRBJ2-1; CDR3 length: 19; clone size: NA; V gene: TRBV21-1; CDR3 protein: CASSSLGLTGGRVSNEQFF; CDR3 DNA: TGTGCCAGCAGCTCCCTGGGGTTGACAGGGGGCAGGGTGAGCAATGAGCAGTTCTTC
D gene: NA; J gene: TRBJ2-2; CDR3 length: 14; clone size: once; V gene: TRBV7-3; CDR3 protein: CASSPRVNTGELFF; CDR3 DNA: TGTGCCAGCAGCCCGAGGGTGAACACCGGGGAGCTGTTTTTT
D gene: NA; J gene: TRBJ2-3; CDR3 length: 13; clone size: NA; V gene: TRBV7-9; CDR3 protein: CASSGLGTDTQYF; CDR3 DNA: TGTGCCAGCAGCGGGCTGGGCACAGATACGCAGTATTTT
D gene: TRBD1; J gene: TRBJ1-2; CDR3 length: 13; clone size: NA; V gene: TRBV4-1; CDR3 protein: CASSQGTGSGHTF; CDR3 DNA: TGCGCCAGCAGCCAAGGGACAGGGTCTGGCCACACCTTC
D gene: NA; J gene: TRBJ2-1; CDR3 length: 18; clone size: NA; V gene: TRBV5-1; CDR3 protein: CASTTAMGGGQSYNEQFF; CDR3 DNA: TGCGCCAGCACCACCGCTATGGGGGGGGGCCAGTCCTACAATGAGCAGTTCTTC